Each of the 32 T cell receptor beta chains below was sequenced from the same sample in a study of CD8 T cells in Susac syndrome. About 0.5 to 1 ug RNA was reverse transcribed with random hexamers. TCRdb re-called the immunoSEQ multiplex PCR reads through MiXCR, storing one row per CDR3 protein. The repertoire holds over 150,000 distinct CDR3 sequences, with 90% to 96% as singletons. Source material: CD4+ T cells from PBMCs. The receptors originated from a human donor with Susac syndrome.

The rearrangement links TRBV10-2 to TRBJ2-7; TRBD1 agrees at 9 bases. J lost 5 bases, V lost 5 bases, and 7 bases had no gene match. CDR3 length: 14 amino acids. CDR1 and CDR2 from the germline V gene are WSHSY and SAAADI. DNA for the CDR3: TGCGCCAGCAGTTCCCTCGGGACAGGGAACGAGCAGTACGTC. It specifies CASSSLGTGNEQYV.

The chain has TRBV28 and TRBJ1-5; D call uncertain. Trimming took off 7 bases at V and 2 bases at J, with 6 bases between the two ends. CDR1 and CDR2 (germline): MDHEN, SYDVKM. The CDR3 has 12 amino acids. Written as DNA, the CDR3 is TGTGCCAGCATTGGAGGCAATCAGCCCCAGCATTTT. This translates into CASIGGNQPQHF.

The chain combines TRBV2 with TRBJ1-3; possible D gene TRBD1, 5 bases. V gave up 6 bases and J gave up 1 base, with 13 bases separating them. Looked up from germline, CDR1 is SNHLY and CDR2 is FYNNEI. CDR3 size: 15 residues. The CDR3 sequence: CASSAAPGSGNTIYF. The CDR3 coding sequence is TGTGCCAGCAGCGCAGCCCCAGGGTCTGGAAACACCATATATTTT.

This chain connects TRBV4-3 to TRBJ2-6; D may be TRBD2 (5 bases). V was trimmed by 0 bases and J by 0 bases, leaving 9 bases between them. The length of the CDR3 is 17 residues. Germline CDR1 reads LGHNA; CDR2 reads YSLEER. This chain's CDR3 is CASSQDPGNSGANVLTF. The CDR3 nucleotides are TGCGCCAGCAGCCAAGATCCGGGAAACTCTGGGGCCAACGTCCTGACTTTC.

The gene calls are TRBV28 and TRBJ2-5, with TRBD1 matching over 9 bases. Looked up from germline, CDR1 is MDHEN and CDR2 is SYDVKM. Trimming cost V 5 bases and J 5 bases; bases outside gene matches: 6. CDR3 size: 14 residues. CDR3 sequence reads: CASSPHRGRETQYF. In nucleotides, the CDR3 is TGTGCCAGCAGTCCACACAGGGGGCGGGAGACCCAGTACTTC.

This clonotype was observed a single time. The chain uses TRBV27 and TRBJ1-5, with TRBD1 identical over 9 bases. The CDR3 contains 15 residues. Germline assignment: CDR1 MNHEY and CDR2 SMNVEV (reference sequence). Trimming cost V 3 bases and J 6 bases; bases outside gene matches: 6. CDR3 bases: TGTGCCAGCAGTTTTCGGACAGGGGTAGGTCAGCCCCAGCATTTT. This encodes CASSFRTGVGQPQHF.

CDR3 nucleotides: TGTGCCAGCAGTTTAGCACACTACGAGCAGTACTTC. It codes for CASSLAHYEQYF. V and J are TRBV12-3 or TRBV12-4 and TRBJ2-7; D is unclear. This CDR3 is 12 amino acids long. Trimming took 0 bases from V and 3 from J, leaving 3 bases between them.

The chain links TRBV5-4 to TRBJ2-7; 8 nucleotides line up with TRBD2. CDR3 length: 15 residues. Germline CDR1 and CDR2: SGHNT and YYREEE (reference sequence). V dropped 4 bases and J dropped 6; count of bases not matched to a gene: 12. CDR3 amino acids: CASSPAGTRGGEQYV. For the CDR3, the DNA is TGTGCCAGCAGCCCCGCCGGGACTAGGGGAGGCGAGCAGTACGTC.

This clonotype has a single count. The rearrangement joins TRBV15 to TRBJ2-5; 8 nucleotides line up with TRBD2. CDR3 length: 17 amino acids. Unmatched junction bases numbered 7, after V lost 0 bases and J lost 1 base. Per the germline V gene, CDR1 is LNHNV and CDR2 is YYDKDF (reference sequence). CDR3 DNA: TGTGCCACCAGCAGAGATCCCGTCGGGGGGGGCCAAGAGACCCAGTACTTC. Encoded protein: CATSRDPVGGGQETQYF.

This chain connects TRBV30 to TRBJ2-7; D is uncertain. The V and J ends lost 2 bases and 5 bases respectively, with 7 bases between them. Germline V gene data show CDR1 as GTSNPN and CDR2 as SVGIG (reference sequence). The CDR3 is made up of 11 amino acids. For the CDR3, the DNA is TGTGCCTGGAGTATTTTAGACGAGCAGTACTTC. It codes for CAWSILDEQYF. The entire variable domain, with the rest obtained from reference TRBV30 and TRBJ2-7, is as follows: SQTIHQWPATLVQPVGSPLSLECTVEGTSNPNLYWYRQAAGRGLQLLFYSVGIGQISSEVPQNLSASRPQDRQFILSSKKLLLSDSGFYLCAWSILDEQYFGPGTRLTVT.

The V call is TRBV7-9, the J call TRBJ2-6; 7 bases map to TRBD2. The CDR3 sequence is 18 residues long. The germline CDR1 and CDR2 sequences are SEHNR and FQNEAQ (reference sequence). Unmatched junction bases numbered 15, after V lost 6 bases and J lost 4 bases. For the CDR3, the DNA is TGTGCCAGCAGTCGCGGACTAGATTATTCCTACGGGGCCAACGTCCTGACTTTC. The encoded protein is CASSRGLDYSYGANVLTF.

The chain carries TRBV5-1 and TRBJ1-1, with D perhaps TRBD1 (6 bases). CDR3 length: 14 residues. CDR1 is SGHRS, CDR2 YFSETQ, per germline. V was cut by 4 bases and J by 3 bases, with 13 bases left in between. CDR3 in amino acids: CASSRPNRDTEAFF. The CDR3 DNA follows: TGCGCCAGCAGCCGACCCAACAGGGACACTGAAGCTTTCTTT.

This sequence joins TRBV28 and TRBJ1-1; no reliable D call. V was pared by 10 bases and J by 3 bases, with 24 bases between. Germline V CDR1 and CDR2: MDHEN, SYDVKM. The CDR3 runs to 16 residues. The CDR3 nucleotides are TGTGCCACCCTCCCCTCTGCGGGCGTTGGGGACACTGAAGCTTTCTTT. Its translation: CATLPSAGVGDTEAFF.

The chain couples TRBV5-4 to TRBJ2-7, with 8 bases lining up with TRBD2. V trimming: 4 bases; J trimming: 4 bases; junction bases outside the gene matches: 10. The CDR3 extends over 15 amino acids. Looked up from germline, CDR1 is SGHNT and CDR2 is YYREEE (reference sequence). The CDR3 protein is CASSGAGGKQYEQYF. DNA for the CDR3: TGTGCCAGCAGCGGTGCGGGGGGCAAGCAATACGAGCAGTACTTC.

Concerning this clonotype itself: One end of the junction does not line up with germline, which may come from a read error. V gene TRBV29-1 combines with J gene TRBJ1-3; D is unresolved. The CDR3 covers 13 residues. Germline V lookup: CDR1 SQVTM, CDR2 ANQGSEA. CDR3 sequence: CSVERASGDTIYF. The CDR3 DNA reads TGCAGCGTAGAAAGGGCCTCTGGAGACACCATATATTTT.

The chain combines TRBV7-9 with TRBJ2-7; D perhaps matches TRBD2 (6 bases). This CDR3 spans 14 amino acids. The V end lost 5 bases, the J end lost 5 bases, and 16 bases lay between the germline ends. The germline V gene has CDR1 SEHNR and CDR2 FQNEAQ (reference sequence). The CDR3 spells CASSPGLGLNEQYF. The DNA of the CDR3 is TGTGCCAGCAGCCCGGGACTGGGGCTCAACGAGCAGTACTTC.

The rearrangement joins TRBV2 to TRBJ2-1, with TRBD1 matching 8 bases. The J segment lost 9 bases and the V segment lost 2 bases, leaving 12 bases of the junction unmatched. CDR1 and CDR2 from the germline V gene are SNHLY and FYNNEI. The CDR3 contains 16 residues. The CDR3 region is CASSENRGAGGPEQFF. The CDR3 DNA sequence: TGTGCCAGCAGTGAAAACCGTGGCGCAGGGGGCCCTGAGCAGTTCTTC.

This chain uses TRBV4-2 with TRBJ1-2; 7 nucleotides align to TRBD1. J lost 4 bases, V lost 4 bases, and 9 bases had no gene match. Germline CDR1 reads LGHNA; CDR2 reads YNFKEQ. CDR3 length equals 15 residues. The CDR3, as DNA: TGTGCCAGCAGCCTAGACAGGGACGAAACCTATGGCTACACCTTC. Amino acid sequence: CASSLDRDETYGYTF.

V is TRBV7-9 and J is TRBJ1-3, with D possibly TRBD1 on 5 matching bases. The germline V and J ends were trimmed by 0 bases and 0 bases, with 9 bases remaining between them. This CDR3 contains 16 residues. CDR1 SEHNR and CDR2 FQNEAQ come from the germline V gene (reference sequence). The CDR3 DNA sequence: TGTGCCAGCAGCTTAGCGGGGCAGTACTCTGGAAACACCATATATTTT. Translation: CASSLAGQYSGNTIYF.

The CDR3 protein is CASSQDPRGRDEQFF. CDR3 sequence (DNA): TGCGCCAGCAGCCAAGATCCTCGGGGGCGCGATGAGCAGTTCTTC. The chain uses TRBV4-3 and TRBJ2-1; D may correspond to TRBD1 or TRBD2 (6 bases each). V lost 0 bases to trimming and J lost 8 bases, with 14 bases between them. The CDR3 totals 15 residues. Germline V gene sequence: CDR1 LGHNA, CDR2 YSLEER.

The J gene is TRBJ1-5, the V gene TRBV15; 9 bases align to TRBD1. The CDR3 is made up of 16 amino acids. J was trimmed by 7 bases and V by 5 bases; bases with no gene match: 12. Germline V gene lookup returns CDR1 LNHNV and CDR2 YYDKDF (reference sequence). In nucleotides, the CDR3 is TGTGCCACCAGCGCCCAACAGGGGGCCGGTATGCAGCCCCAGCATTTT. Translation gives CATSAQQGAGMQPQHF.

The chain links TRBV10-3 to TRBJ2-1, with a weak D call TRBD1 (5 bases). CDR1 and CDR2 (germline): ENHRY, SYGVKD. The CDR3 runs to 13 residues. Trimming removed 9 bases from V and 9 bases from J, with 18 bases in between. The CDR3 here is CAIGEIGAGEQFF. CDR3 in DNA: TGTGCCATAGGCGAGATTGGGGCCGGTGAGCAGTTCTTC.

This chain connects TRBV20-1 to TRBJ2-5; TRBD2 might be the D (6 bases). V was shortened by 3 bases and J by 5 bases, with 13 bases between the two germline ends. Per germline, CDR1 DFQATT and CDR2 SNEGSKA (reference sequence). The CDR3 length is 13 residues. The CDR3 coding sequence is TGCAGTGCTAGCTTCGACAGCGGGGAGACCCAGTACTTC. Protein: CSASFDSGETQYF.

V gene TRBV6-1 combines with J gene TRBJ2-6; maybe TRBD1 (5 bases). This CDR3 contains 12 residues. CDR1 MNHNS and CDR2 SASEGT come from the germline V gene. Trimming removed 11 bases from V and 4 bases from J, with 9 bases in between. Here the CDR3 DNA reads TGTGCCTCCCAGGGCGGGGCCAACGTCCTGACTTTC. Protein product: CASQGGANVLTF.

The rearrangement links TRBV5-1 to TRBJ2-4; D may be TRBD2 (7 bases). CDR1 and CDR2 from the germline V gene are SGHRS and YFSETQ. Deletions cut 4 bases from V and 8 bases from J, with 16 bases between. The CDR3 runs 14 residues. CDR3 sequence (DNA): TGCGCCAGCAGCGCTGGGGGGGCGCGGGACATTCAGTACTTC. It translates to CASSAGGARDIQYF.

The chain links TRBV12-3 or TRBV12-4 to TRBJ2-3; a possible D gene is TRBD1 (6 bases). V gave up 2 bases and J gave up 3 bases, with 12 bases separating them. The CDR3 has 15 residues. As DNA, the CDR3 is TGTGCCAGCAGTTTAATTCAAGGGGGAACAGATACGCAGTATTTT. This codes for CASSLIQGGTDTQYF.

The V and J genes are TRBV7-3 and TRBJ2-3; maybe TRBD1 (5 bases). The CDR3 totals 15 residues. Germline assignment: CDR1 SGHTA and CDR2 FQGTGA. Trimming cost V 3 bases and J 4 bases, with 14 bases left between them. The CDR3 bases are TGTGCCAGCAGCTTCCAGGGAACGGTTGCAGATACGCAGTATTTT. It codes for CASSFQGTVADTQYF.

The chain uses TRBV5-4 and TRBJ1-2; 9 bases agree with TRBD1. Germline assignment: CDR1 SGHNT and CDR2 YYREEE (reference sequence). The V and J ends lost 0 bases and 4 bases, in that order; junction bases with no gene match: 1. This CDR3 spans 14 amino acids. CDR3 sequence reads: CASSLATGGYGYTF. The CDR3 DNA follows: TGTGCCAGCAGCTTGGCGACAGGGGGCTATGGCTACACCTTC.

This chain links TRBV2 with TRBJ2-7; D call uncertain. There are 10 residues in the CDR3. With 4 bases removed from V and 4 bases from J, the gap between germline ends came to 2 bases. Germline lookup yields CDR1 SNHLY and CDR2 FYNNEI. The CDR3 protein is CASSVYEQYV. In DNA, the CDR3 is TGTGCCAGCAGTGTGTACGAGCAGTACGTC.

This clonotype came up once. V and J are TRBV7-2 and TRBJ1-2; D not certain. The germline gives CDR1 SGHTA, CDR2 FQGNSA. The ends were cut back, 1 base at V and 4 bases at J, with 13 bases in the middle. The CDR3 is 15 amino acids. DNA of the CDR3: TGTGCCAGCAGCTTAGACTACAGCCACTTCTATGGCTACACCTTC. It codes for CASSLDYSHFYGYTF.

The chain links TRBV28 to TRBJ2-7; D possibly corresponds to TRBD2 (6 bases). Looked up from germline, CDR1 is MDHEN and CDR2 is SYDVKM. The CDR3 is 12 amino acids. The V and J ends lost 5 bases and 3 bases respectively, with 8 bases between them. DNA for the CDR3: TGTGCCAGCAGTGCGGGGAGCTACGAGCAGTACTTC. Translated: CASSAGSYEQYF.

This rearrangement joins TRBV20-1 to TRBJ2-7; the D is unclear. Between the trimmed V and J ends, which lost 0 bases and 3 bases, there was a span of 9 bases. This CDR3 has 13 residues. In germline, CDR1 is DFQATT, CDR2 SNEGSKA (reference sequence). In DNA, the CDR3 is TGCAGTGCTAGAGATGCACAAAGCTACGAGCAGTACTTC. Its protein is CSARDAQSYEQYF.